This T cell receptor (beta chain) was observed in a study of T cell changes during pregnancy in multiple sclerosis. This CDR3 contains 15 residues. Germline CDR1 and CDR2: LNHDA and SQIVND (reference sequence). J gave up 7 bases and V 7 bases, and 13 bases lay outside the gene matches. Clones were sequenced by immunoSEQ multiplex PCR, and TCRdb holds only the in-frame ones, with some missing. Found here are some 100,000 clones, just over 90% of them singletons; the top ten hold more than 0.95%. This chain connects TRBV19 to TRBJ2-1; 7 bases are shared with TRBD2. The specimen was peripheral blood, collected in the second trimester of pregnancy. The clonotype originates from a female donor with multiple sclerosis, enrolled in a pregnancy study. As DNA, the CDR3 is TGTGCCAGTAAGCCCCTCGGGCTAGCGGAGAATGAGCAGTTCTTC. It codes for CASKPLGLAENEQFF.